Shown below are 20 T cell receptor beta chains from a single sample sequenced in a study of cytomegalovirus exposure and HLA in healthy donors (dated by TCRdb to about 2017). Library prep was done by the immunoSEQ multiplex PCR assay. For the multiplex PCR, a mixture combining 60 forward primers for TCR Vbeta segments and 13 reverse primers for TCR Jbeta segments was used. TCRdb's version of the immuneACCESS table is confined to in-frame rearrangements and falls short of the full clone set. An unresolved V gene accounts for under half of the shortfall where checked; the remainder is of unknown origin. In all, the sample holds about 120,000 clones, and about 80% of those were seen once. The ten largest clones represent approximately 3.6% of the sample. Sequenced sample: PBMCs. All receptors come from a man under 40 in good health and CMV-seronegative.

The chain is built from TRBV18 and TRBJ2-5; tentatively, D is TRBD2 (5 bases). The V end was cut by 3 bases, the J end by 5 bases, with 10 bases between. The V gene's germline CDR1 is KGHSH and CDR2 LQKENI. The CDR3 runs 13 residues. In nucleotides, the CDR3 is TGTGCCAGCTCACCGGGAGTGCGGGAGACCCAGTACTTC. This gives the protein CASSPGVRETQYF.

The V and J genes are TRBV16 and TRBJ2-4, with 12 bases matching TRBD1. This CDR3 contains 19 residues. V was clipped by 2 bases and J by 3 bases; unmatched bases: 11. Germline CDR1 reads KGHSY; CDR2 reads FQNENV. The CDR3 nucleotides read TGTGCCAGCAGCCAACGTCCCGGGACAGGGGGCGAAAGCAAAAACATTCAGTACTTC. It codes for CASSQRPGTGGESKNIQYF.

V is TRBV30 and J is TRBJ1-1, with D hard to call. V was shortened by 8 bases and J by 1 base, with 11 bases between the two germline ends. This CDR3 has 12 residues. Germline-derived CDR1 and CDR2 are GTSNPN and SVGIG (reference sequence). The CDR3 sequence: CARQTKNTEAFF. DNA for the CDR3: TGTGCCAGACAAACCAAGAACACTGAAGCTTTCTTT.

The chain has TRBV6-5 and TRBJ1-2, with TRBD1 matching over 7 bases. The germline CDR1 and CDR2 sequences are MNHEY and SVGAGI. The length of the CDR3 is 13 residues. Trimming took 4 bases from V and 5 from J; bases not matched to a gene: 4. The CDR3 nucleotides are TGTGCCAGCAGTTTCAGGGGGATTTATGGCTACACCTTC. Protein sequence: CASSFRGIYGYTF.

The V gene is TRBV11-2, the J gene TRBJ1-1; perhaps TRBD1 as D (5 bases). Germline V gene data show CDR1 as SGHAT and CDR2 as FQNNGV. The length of the CDR3 is 14 residues. The V end was cut by 2 bases, the J end by 9 bases, with 16 bases between. CDR3 in DNA: TGTGCCAGCAGCTTAAACCAGGACATCCGGAAAGCTTTCTTT. Amino acids: CASSLNQDIRKAFF.

The V call is TRBV7-8, the J call TRBJ1-1, with D uncertain. This CDR3 is 15 amino acids long. V gave up 2 bases and J gave up 1 base, with 11 bases separating them. Germline loops: CDR1 SGHVS, CDR2 FQNEAQ. The CDR3 coding sequence is TGTGCCAGCAGCTTACGGAGTGGAGCGAACACTGAAGCTTTCTTT. Translated, it gives CASSLRSGANTEAFF. The full variable domain, with the rest looked up from reference TRBV7-8 and TRBJ1-1, is GAGVSQSPRYKVAKRGQDVALRCDPISGHVSLFWYQQALGQGPEFLTYFQNEAQLDKSGLPSDRFFAERPEGSVSTLKIQRTQQEDSAVYLCASSLRSGANTEAFFGQGTRLTVV.

The rearrangement joins TRBV28 to TRBJ1-5, with D maybe TRBD1 (6 bases). The V end was cut by 3 bases, the J end by 3 bases, with 15 bases between. Germline-derived CDR1 and CDR2 are MDHEN and SYDVKM. The CDR3 has 16 residues. In nucleotides, the CDR3 is TGTGCCAGCAGTTTGGTGCAGGGGCAAAACAATCAGCCCCAGCATTTT. This gives the protein CASSLVQGQNNQPQHF. The variable domain in full, completed from reference TRBV28 and TRBJ1-5, reads DVKVTQSSRYLVKRTGEKVFLECVQDMDHENMFWYRQDPGLGLRLIYFSYDVKMKEKGDIPEGYSVSREKKERFSLILESASTNQTSMYLCASSLVQGQNNQPQHFGDGTRLSIL.

V and J are TRBV5-1 and TRBJ2-7; 7 nucleotides agree with TRBD2. The CDR3 is 15 residues long. The V gene's germline CDR1 is SGHRS and CDR2 YFSETQ. The ends lost 3 bases at V and 2 bases at J; junction bases unmatched: 8. CDR3 nucleotides: TGCGCCAGCAGCTGGTATCAGGGAGGGACCTACGAGCAGTACTTC. This sequence encodes CASSWYQGGTYEQYF.

This clone was seen more than once but under ten times. Other nucleotide sequences from this sample produce the same CDR3. The CDR3 reads CASSTGQTQYF. CDR3 nucleotides: TGTGCCAGCAGTACAGGACAGACCCAGTACTTC. This rearrangement joins TRBV6-5 to TRBJ2-5; perhaps TRBD1 as D (5 bases). The germline CDR1 and CDR2 sequences are MNHEY and SVGAGI. The CDR3 has 11 amino acids. Between the trimmed V and J ends, which lost 5 bases and 6 bases, there was a span of 7 bases.

V gene TRBV27 combines with J gene TRBJ2-6; tentatively, D is TRBD2 (5 bases). The CDR3 has 15 residues. Germline V gives CDR1 MNHEY, CDR2 SMNVEV (reference sequence). Trimming left V 3 bases short and J 7 bases short, with 13 bases between. This CDR3 reads CASSFYGEAANVLTF. The CDR3 coding sequence is TGTGCCAGCAGTTTTTACGGGGAAGCAGCCAACGTCCTGACTTTC.

The chain recombines TRBV19 with TRBJ1-4, with D possibly matching TRBD1 (5 bases). V gave up 2 bases and J gave up 10 bases, with 20 bases separating them. Germline V gene sequence: CDR1 LNHDA, CDR2 SQIVND (reference sequence). The CDR3 is 16 amino acids. Here the CDR3 DNA reads TGTGCCAGTAGTATAATCCAGCAGGGTTTGTTGTCAAAACTGTTTTTT. Translating it yields CASSIIQQGLLSKLFF.

The V gene is TRBV28, the J gene TRBJ1-3; a weak D match, TRBD1 (6 bases). V gave up 6 bases and J gave up 4 bases, with 19 bases separating them. CDR3 length: 16 residues. Per the germline V gene, CDR1 is MDHEN and CDR2 is SYDVKM. Written as DNA, the CDR3 is TGTGCCAGCAGGGTAATACAGGGTATTAAAGGAAACACCATATATTTT. Translating it yields CASRVIQGIKGNTIYF.

The chain recombines TRBV5-1 with TRBJ2-1; TRBD1 might be the D (6 bases). The length of the CDR3 is 14 residues. CDR1 is SGHRS, CDR2 YFSETQ, per germline. Between the trimmed V and J ends, which lost 2 bases and 10 bases, there was a span of 16 bases. CDR3: CASSFQQGTGEQFF. The CDR3 DNA follows: TGCGCCAGCAGCTTTCAACAGGGTACAGGGGAGCAGTTCTTC.

The V gene is TRBV5-1, the J gene TRBJ2-1; 16 nucleotides align to TRBD2. Germline trimming cut 4 bases from V and 2 bases from J; bases unmatched to any gene: 6. Germline CDR1 and CDR2: SGHRS and YFSETQ. The CDR3 runs to 18 residues. CDR3 amino acids: CASSPSGLAGGPYNEQFF. CDR3 DNA: TGCGCCAGCAGCCCCTCGGGACTAGCGGGAGGGCCCTACAATGAGCAGTTCTTC.

The J gene is TRBJ2-1, the V gene TRBV9; D is uncertain. Germline V gene sequence: CDR1 SGDLS, CDR2 YYNGEE. Trimming removed 2 bases from V and 4 bases from J, with 7 bases in between. The CDR3 is 13 residues long. CDR3 sequence: CASSVQEYNEQFF. CDR3 DNA sequence: TGTGCCAGCAGCGTTCAGGAATACAATGAGCAGTTCTTC.

The chain has TRBV19 and TRBJ2-7; 9 bases are a match to TRBD1. V shed 1 base, J shed 7 bases, and the junction held 8 bases outside the gene matches. The germline CDR1 and CDR2 sequences are LNHDA and SQIVND (reference sequence). The CDR3 covers 15 residues. The CDR3 DNA is TGTGCCAGTAGTATAGGTGGGACAGGGCCGGGGGAGCAGTACTTC. It encodes CASSIGGTGPGEQYF.

V gene TRBV5-6 combines with J gene TRBJ1-1; 8 bases are shared with TRBD1. V lost 2 bases, J lost 6 bases, and 6 bases stayed unmatched. The CDR3 extends over 14 amino acids. Germline V CDR1 and CDR2: SGHDT, YYEEEE. The CDR3 DNA is TGTGCCAGCAGCTTCGGGACAGGAGGATCTGAAGCTTTCTTT. This translates into CASSFGTGGSEAFF. Supplemented by reference TRBV5-6 and TRBJ1-1, the full variable domain reads DAGVTQSPTHLIKTRGQQVTLRCSPKSGHDTVSWYQQALGQGPQFIFQYYEEEERQRGNFPDRFSGHQFPNYSSELNVNALLLGDSALYLCASSFGTGGSEAFFGQGTRLTVV.

The genes are TRBV7-9 and TRBJ1-2; 7 bases align to TRBD1. This CDR3 contains 14 residues. Trimming took 5 bases from V and 8 from J; bases not matched to a gene: 11. In germline, CDR1 is SEHNR, CDR2 FQNEAQ (reference sequence). CDR3 nucleotides: TGTGCCAGCAGCACTGCGGACAGGTTGGGAGGCTACACCTTC. Translation: CASSTADRLGGYTF.

The chain carries TRBV9 and TRBJ1-6, with unresolved D. Germline CDR1 SGDLS, CDR2 YYNGEE. V was trimmed by 0 bases and J by 8 bases, leaving 15 bases between them. The CDR3 extends over 16 amino acids. The CDR3: CASSVAHGVGDSPLHF. For the CDR3, the DNA is TGTGCCAGCAGCGTAGCCCACGGGGTAGGTGATTCACCCCTCCACTTT.

The genes are TRBV30 and TRBJ2-1; weak D call: TRBD2 (7 bases). Germline CDR1 is GTSNPN and CDR2 is SVGIG (reference sequence). The CDR3 has 14 residues. V dropped 2 bases and J dropped 7 bases, with 15 bases sitting between them. The CDR3 sequence is CAWSKGGGGNEQFF. The CDR3 region has the DNA TGTGCCTGGAGTAAGGGAGGGGGAGGGAATGAGCAGTTCTTC.